The next 10 T cell receptor beta chains were all read from a single sample in a study of blood T cell repertoires in COVID-19. Profiled with immunoSEQ multiplex PCR; TCRdb holds only in-frame clones, not every one. This table has tens of thousands of clones, under 90% appearing once. The sample was peripheral blood. These receptors were collected from a woman aged 55-69 years with acute or convalescent COVID-19.

The CDR3 DNA reads as TGTGCCAGCAGCCCCACAGGCTGGGAACTGTTTTTT. It specifies CASSPTGWELFF. The rearrangement links TRBV3-1 (or the pseudogene TRBV3-2) to TRBJ1-4; possibly TRBD1 for D (5 bases). This CDR3 is built from 12 residues. In germline, CDR1 is LGHDT, CDR2 YNNKEL (reference sequence). The V and J ends lost 4 bases and 12 bases respectively, with 12 bases between them.

This clone was observed a handful of times. The genes are TRBV7-9 and TRBJ2-7; D is perhaps TRBD1 (6 bases). The V and J ends lost 4 bases and 2 bases respectively, with 12 bases between them. The CDR3 has 14 amino acids. CDR1 and CDR2 (germline): SEHNR, FQNEAQ (reference sequence). The CDR3 loop reads CASSSQGITYEQYF. As DNA, the CDR3 is TGTGCCAGCAGCTCACAGGGAATTACCTACGAGCAGTACTTC.

The rearrangement uses TRBV9 and TRBJ1-1; D is uncertain. The CDR3 is 14 amino acids. Trimming took off 2 bases at V and 4 bases at J, with 12 bases between the two ends. Germline CDR1 and CDR2: SGDLS and YYNGEE. This chain's CDR3 is CASSVTSGFTEAFF. DNA for the CDR3: TGTGCCAGCAGCGTCACGTCGGGGTTCACTGAAGCTTTCTTT.

Comments on this clone: The junction departs from the called germline gene at one end, perhaps through a read error. The CDR3 here is CASSPLAGGHTDTQYF. CDR3 bases: TGTGCTAGCAGTCCCCTAGCGGGGGGGCACACAGATACGCAGTATTTT. This chain connects TRBV7-7 to TRBJ2-3; TRBD2 agrees at 12 bases. Germline V gene sequence: CDR1 SSHAT, CDR2 FNYEAQ (reference sequence). The CDR3 contains 16 residues.

The chain joins TRBV19 to TRBJ1-6; D gene unclear. The V end lost 7 bases, the J end lost 7 bases, and 20 bases lay between the germline ends. Germline-derived CDR1 and CDR2 are LNHDA and SQIVND (reference sequence). The length of the CDR3 is 16 residues. DNA for the CDR3: TGTGCCAGTAAGTCCGAGGCGCTCCGGCAAAATTCACCCCTCCACTTT. This codes for CASKSEALRQNSPLHF.

J is TRBJ1-5 and V is TRBV6-1; 9 nucleotides match TRBD1. CDR1 is MNHNS and CDR2 is SASEGT in the germline V gene. This CDR3 has 16 residues. V trimming: 0 bases; J trimming: 6 bases; junction bases outside the gene matches: 6. The CDR3 DNA is TGTGCCAGCAGTGAAGCCACCGGGACAGGGCGTCAGCCCCAGCATTTT. Translated, it gives CASSEATGTGRQPQHF.

The genes are TRBV28 and TRBJ1-1; 7 nucleotides match TRBD1. The CDR3 has 18 residues. With V trimmed by 8 bases and J by 0 bases, 18 bases remained unmatched. Germline V CDR1 and CDR2: MDHEN, SYDVKM. The CDR3 protein is CASFPARQGPSMNTEAFF. The CDR3 DNA sequence: TGTGCCAGCTTTCCCGCCCGACAGGGACCCTCCATGAACACTGAAGCTTTCTTT.

This clone appeared a single time. The rearrangement joins TRBV6-1 to TRBJ1-6; 11 positions match TRBD1. Trimming removed 1 base from V and 9 bases from J; junction bases left unmatched: 8. Germline-derived CDR1 and CDR2 are MNHNS and SASEGT. This CDR3 region has 17 residues. Here the CDR3 reads CASSEGGTGGLFSPLHF. The CDR3 coding sequence is TGTGCCAGCAGTGAAGGGGGGACAGGGGGATTGTTTTCACCCCTCCACTTT.

The chain carries TRBV7-9 and TRBJ2-1; 12 bases agree with TRBD2. V gave up 5 bases and J gave up 7 bases; unmatched junction bases: 9. This CDR3 region has 16 residues. Per germline, CDR1 SEHNR and CDR2 FQNEAQ (reference sequence). Here the CDR3 DNA reads TGTGCCAGCAGCACTAGGCTAGCGGGGGGGCTTAATGAGCAGTTCTTC. This encodes CASSTRLAGGLNEQFF.

This clone appeared a few times. V gene TRBV7-6 combines with J gene TRBJ2-7; 9 positions agree with TRBD1. The V segment lost 5 bases and the J segment 5 bases; nucleotides outside the gene matches: 7. The germline V gene encodes CDR1 SGHVS and CDR2 FNYEAQ. The CDR3 runs 14 residues. CDR3 bases: TGTGCCAGCAGCACCCGGGACAGGGTACACGAGCAGTACTTC. Translated, it gives CASSTRDRVHEQYF.